This T cell receptor beta chain was sequenced during a study of T-cell memory formation after mild COVID-19. In TCRdb, the 5' RACE reads were re-called with MiXCR into one record per CDR3 protein. Among around 340,000 distinct CDR3 sequences listed, around 15% were seen once. Trimming shortened V by 5 bases and J by 0 bases, and 13 bases separated the two germline ends. The CDR3 has 15 residues. Germline V gene lookup returns CDR1 MNHEY and CDR2 SVGAGI. Study observations and caveats: Memory sampled before infection contained some responding clones, suggesting cross-reactive memory joined.

In regard to this clonotype: Its matching antigen is unknown.

The chain joins TRBV6-5 to TRBJ1-1; D unresolved. The origin of this receptor is a man aged 18 to 29 who had mild COVID-19 (a few samples of this study predate the infection). Cell type and time point are not known. Sample: PBMCs or a T cell subset sorted from them (not recorded which). CDR3: CASSPLPGVNTEAFF. The CDR3 DNA sequence: TGTGCCAGCAGTCCCCTCCCCGGCGTGAACACTGAAGCTTTCTTT.